This note documents a single TCR beta chain sequence. The data stem from a study of T cells expressing NK-cell markers. For the study at large: Source material for TCR beta repertoires consisted of sorted CD3+CD56+NKG2C+, CD3+CD56+NKG2C- and CD3+CD56-NKG2C+ T cells.

What made the TCR beta cDNA was 5'RACE template switching with UMIs. Using the 5' RACE reads, TCRdb records one entry per CDR3 protein without DNA. This listing includes fewer than 400,000 distinct CDR3 sequences. There are 18 residues in the CDR3. Germline-derived CDR1 and CDR2 are MNHNS and SASEGT. This TCR was recovered from a man aged 18 to 70 in good health. This chain connects TRBV6-1 to TRBJ2-4; the TCRdb D gene call, TRBD1, has no DNA to confirm it. Sequenced input: blood T cells: a sorted CD56 or NKG2C T cell subset, CD4+ or CD8+ T cells, or bulk PBMC T cells (not recorded which). The CDR3: CASSEIGGTGTLKSIQYF.